The T cell receptor beta chain described here comes from a study of T cell responses to AZD1222 COVID-19 vaccine. Study outcomes and limitations: Spike-specific TCR breadth and depth went up after people got two AZD1222 doses.

The CDR3 has 16 amino acids. The germline V gene has CDR1 SGHNT and CDR2 YYREEE (reference sequence). The V segment lost 1 base and the J segment 1 base; nucleotides outside the gene matches: 2. Comments on this clone: As yet, its antigen is unknown.

Profiled with immunoSEQ multiplex PCR; TCRdb holds only in-frame clones, not every one. The table has roughly 140,000 clones, 90% to 95% seen once. Sequences were derived from peripheral blood, sampled on day 0 of AZD1222 vaccination. The gene calls are TRBV5-4 and TRBJ2-1, with 10 bases aligning to TRBD2. This TCR was recovered from an adult in good health. CDR3: CASSLQRGGSYNEQFF. In DNA, the CDR3 is TGTGCCAGCAGCTTGCAGCGGGGGGGATCCTACAATGAGCAGTTCTTC.